This passage covers 21 T cell receptor beta chains from one sample sequenced in a study of molecular identifiers for immune sequencing clone quantification. TCRdb reanalysed the PCR reads using MiXCR and keeps one entry per CDR3 protein. The table includes some 580,000 distinct CDR3 sequences, 25% detected once. Sample: naive CD8+ T cells from blood, with Jurkat cell RNA spiked in. The subset: FACS-sorted CD8+CD4-CCR7+CD45RA+ naive T cells. The receptors were sampled from a human donor in good health. Some libraries in this study had Jurkat cell RNA spiked in.

This chain connects TRBV27 to TRBJ2-7, with a tentative D call TRBD2 (5 bases). The CDR3 spans 14 residues. The V and J ends lost 8 bases and 0 bases respectively, with 14 bases between them. Germline assignment: CDR1 MNHEY and CDR2 SMNVEV (reference sequence). CDR3 region: CASRSGLSSYEQYF. CDR3 DNA: TGTGCCAGCCGTTCAGGACTTAGCTCCTACGAGCAGTACTTC.

In its sample, this clonotype was seen a few times. This chain joins TRBV12-3 or TRBV12-4 and TRBJ2-1, with D maybe TRBD2 (7 bases). The CDR3 has 16 amino acids. Trimming took 5 bases from V and 8 from J, leaving 22 bases between them. This CDR3 reads CASSPRGAYITYEQFF. The CDR3 DNA reads TGTGCCAGCAGTCCTCGGGGGGCTTATATCACATATGAGCAGTTCTTC.

This clonotype was seen at least ten times. The V gene is TRBV3-1, the J gene TRBJ1-4; no firm D call. CDR3 size: 18 residues. The ends were cut back, 1 base at V and 7 bases at J, with 22 bases in the middle. CDR1 LGHDT and CDR2 YNNKEL come from the germline V gene (reference sequence). The CDR3: CASSQASSQVAFREKLFF. The CDR3 DNA sequence: TGTGCCAGCAGCCAAGCTTCAAGTCAGGTCGCTTTCCGTGAAAAACTGTTTTTT.

With respect to this clonotype: This may stem from a read error, because a much larger clone lies one nucleotide away. The CDR3 carries no conserved terminal phenylalanine or tryptophan, so it likely arises from a read error. This sequence joins TRBV28 and TRBJ1-1; a possible D gene is TRBD1 (5 bases). This CDR3 comprises 13 residues. Germline CDR1 is MDHEN and CDR2 is SYDVKM. The V end lost 4 bases, the J end lost 7 bases, and 13 bases lay between the germline ends. CDR3 DNA: TGTGCCAGCAGTTCCCCGGGACTGATTGAAGCTTTCTCT. It translates to CASSSPGLIEAFS.

Ten or more counts support this clonotype. The chain is built from TRBV13 and TRBJ2-3, with TRBD1 as a possible D gene (6 bases). This CDR3 region has 11 residues. Per the germline V gene, CDR1 is PRHDT and CDR2 is FYEKMQ (reference sequence). Trimming took 3 bases from V and 14 from J, leaving 12 bases between them. CDR3 DNA: TGTGCCAGCAGCTTCGGTACAGGGAGGTATTTT. This sequence encodes CASSFGTGRYF.

The chain is built from TRBV6-5 and TRBJ1-6; perhaps TRBD1 as D (5 bases). In germline, CDR1 is MNHEY, CDR2 SVGAGI. V lost 2 bases, J lost 8 bases, and 10 bases lay in between. The CDR3 is 14 amino acids. CDR3 DNA sequence: TGTGCCAGCAGTTACGCACAGGACTATTCACCCCTCCACTTT. It specifies CASSYAQDYSPLHF.

This clonotype was found many times. The rearrangement uses TRBV3-1 and TRBJ2-7; D gene unclear. CDR1 is LGHDT and CDR2 is YNNKEL in the germline V gene (reference sequence). This CDR3 spans 13 amino acids. V lost 4 bases and J lost 6, with 13 bases in between. CDR3: CASSREVKSEQYF. The DNA of the CDR3 is TGTGCCAGCAGCCGGGAAGTGAAGTCCGAGCAGTACTTC.

There are a few counts of this clonotype. The gene calls are TRBV3-1 and TRBJ2-3; possibly TRBD2 for D (6 bases). CDR1 is LGHDT, CDR2 YNNKEL, per germline (reference sequence). Trimming cost V 4 bases and J 1 base, with 18 bases left between them. This CDR3 has 17 amino acids. The CDR3 here is CASSPRLVVAGTDTQYF. CDR3 nucleotide sequence: TGTGCCAGCAGCCCCCGACTTGTGGTAGCGGGCACAGATACGCAGTATTTT.

The chain links TRBV29-1 to TRBJ2-7, with TRBD2 identical over 7 bases. Germline V lookup: CDR1 SQVTM, CDR2 ANQGSEA. With 6 bases clipped from V and 7 bases from J, the junction kept 9 bases outside the gene matches. This CDR3 is built from 12 residues. The DNA of the CDR3 is TGCAGCGTGGGAGGGGCGGCCGGGGAGCAGTACTTC. It codes for CSVGGAAGEQYF.

In this sample, this clonotype turned up a few times. The chain recombines TRBV10-2 with TRBJ2-7, with D possibly being TRBD1 or TRBD2 (5 bases each). The CDR3 sequence is 13 residues long. Trimming pared 8 bases from V and 6 bases from J, leaving 17 bases between. In germline, CDR1 is WSHSY, CDR2 SAAADI. The CDR3 region is CASSNSWDGEQYF. The CDR3, as DNA: TGCGCCAGCTCGAATTCCTGGGACGGCGAGCAGTACTTC.

The sample holds many counts of this clonotype. This rearrangement joins TRBV29-1 to TRBJ1-3; TRBD1 might be the D (6 bases). The length of the CDR3 is 14 residues. The V end was cut by 5 bases, the J end by 2 bases, with 13 bases between. CDR1 SQVTM and CDR2 ANQGSEA come from the germline V gene. CDR3 region: CSVLTGIPGNTIYF. The CDR3 DNA follows: TGCAGCGTTTTAACAGGGATACCTGGAAACACCATATATTTT.

This clonotype was seen at least ten times. J is TRBJ1-5 and V is TRBV7-9; 10 nucleotides agree with TRBD1. Losses at the gene ends were 5 bases for V and 2 bases for J; bases not matched to a gene: 18. The CDR3 covers 20 residues. In germline, CDR1 is SEHNR, CDR2 FQNEAQ (reference sequence). CDR3 sequence: CASSGTPGQGFPVGNQPQHF. CDR3 in DNA: TGTGCCAGCAGCGGCACACCGGGACAGGGGTTCCCGGTCGGCAATCAGCCCCAGCATTTT.

The V and J genes are TRBV15 and TRBJ2-7; 8 bases agree with TRBD1. The CDR3 loop spans 16 amino acids. V lost 5 bases, J lost 5 bases, and 14 bases stayed unmatched. Germline V gives CDR1 LNHNV, CDR2 YYDKDF (reference sequence). CDR3 DNA: TGTGCCACCAGCCCCCCCCCCACAGGGGGAGGTCACGAGCAGTACTTC. It specifies CATSPPPTGGGHEQYF.

Regarding this clonotype: This may stem from a read error, because a much larger clone lies one nucleotide away. V is TRBV7-6 and J is TRBJ2-3, with a possible D match to TRBD2 (5 bases). Germline V gene sequence: CDR1 SGHVS, CDR2 FNYEAQ. The CDR3 spans 15 residues. Trimming shortened V by 6 bases and J by 0 bases, and 13 bases separated the two germline ends. CDR3 bases: TGTGCCAGCAGGCATACTGGCGGGAGCACAGATACGCAGTATTTT. Protein product: CASRHTGGSTDTQYF.

This clonotype has a count of ten or more. CDR3 residues: CASPGAGPTYEQYF. The DNA for the CDR3 is TGTGCCAGTCCTGGGGCAGGGCCCACCTACGAGCAGTACTTC. The rearrangement joins TRBV11-2 to TRBJ2-7; D is perhaps TRBD1 (5 bases). V was trimmed by 9 bases and J by 2 bases, leaving 17 bases between them. Germline CDR1 is SGHAT and CDR2 is FQNNGV. This CDR3 has 14 amino acids.

This chain joins TRBV28 and TRBJ2-2; 7 bases are shared with TRBD1. V dropped 2 bases and J dropped 1; count of bases not matched to a gene: 4. Germline values: CDR1 MDHEN, CDR2 SYDVKM. This CDR3 has 16 amino acids. DNA of the CDR3: TGTGCCAGCAGTTTACCCGGGACAGTGAACACCGGGGAGCTGTTTTTT. Translating gives CASSLPGTVNTGELFF.

This chain connects TRBV19 to TRBJ2-7; D is ambiguous. The CDR3 has 14 amino acids. V lost 10 bases and J 0 bases, leaving 16 bases between the germline ends. Germline V CDR1 and CDR2: LNHDA, SQIVND (reference sequence). CDR3 loop: CATASAESSYEQYF. The CDR3 nucleotides read TGTGCCACCGCGAGTGCAGAGAGCTCCTACGAGCAGTACTTC.

Many counts were recorded for this clonotype. The rearrangement joins TRBV20-1 to TRBJ2-7; 9 bases line up with TRBD2. The CDR3 spans 18 residues. J lost 8 bases, V lost 3 bases, and 23 bases had no gene match. CDR1 and CDR2 from the germline V gene are DFQATT and SNEGSKA (reference sequence). CDR3 DNA sequence: TGCAGTGCTAGTAGCACCCTAGACGCTAGCGGGGATACCCTTAAGCAGTACTTC. It translates to CSASSTLDASGDTLKQYF.

The count of this clonotype is one. The J gene is TRBJ2-1, the V gene TRBV6-2 or TRBV6-3; weak D call: TRBD2 (5 bases). Trimming shortened V by 2 bases and J by 12 bases, and 11 bases separated the two germline ends. Germline CDR1 is MNHEY and CDR2 is SVGEGT. The CDR3 contains 12 residues. The CDR3 spells CASSYDPGRQFF. In nucleotides, the CDR3 is TGTGCCAGCAGTTACGATCCGGGGAGGCAGTTCTTC.

This clonotype was counted at least ten times. The chain recombines TRBV15 with TRBJ2-1; D is undetermined. In germline, CDR1 is LNHNV, CDR2 YYDKDF (reference sequence). V dropped 6 bases and J dropped 6 bases, with 9 bases sitting between them. CDR3 size: 12 residues. The CDR3 region has the DNA TGTGCCACCAGTGGAAACGGCAATGAGCAGTTCTTC. Encoded protein: CATSGNGNEQFF.

This clonotype has at least ten counts. The V gene is TRBV4-1, the J gene TRBJ2-7; D possibly corresponds to TRBD2 (6 bases). Germline V gene sequence: CDR1 MGHRA, CDR2 YSYEKL. Trimming shortened V by 1 base and J by 5 bases, and 9 bases separated the two germline ends. The CDR3 loop spans 13 amino acids. CDR3 residues: CASSQGAGNEQYF. The CDR3 bases are TGCGCCAGCAGCCAAGGGGCGGGGAACGAGCAGTACTTC.